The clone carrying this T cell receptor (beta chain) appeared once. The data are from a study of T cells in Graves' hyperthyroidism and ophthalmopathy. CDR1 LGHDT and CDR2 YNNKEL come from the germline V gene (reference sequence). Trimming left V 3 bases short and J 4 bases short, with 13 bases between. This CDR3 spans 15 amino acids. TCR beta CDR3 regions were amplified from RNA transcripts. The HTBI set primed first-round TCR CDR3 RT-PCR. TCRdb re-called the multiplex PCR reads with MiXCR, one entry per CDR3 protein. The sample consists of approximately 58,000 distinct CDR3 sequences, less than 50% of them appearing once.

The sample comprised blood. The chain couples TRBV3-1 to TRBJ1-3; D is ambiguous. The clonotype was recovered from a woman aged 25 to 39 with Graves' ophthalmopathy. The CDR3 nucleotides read TGTGCCAGCAGCCATCAGGATCGCCTAGGAAACACCATATATTTT. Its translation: CASSHQDRLGNTIYF.